Presented here are 18 T cell receptor beta chains from one specimen sequenced in a study of T cell repertoires in cytomegalovirus infection. Their antigens are not known. TCRdb re-called the reads with MiXCR, one entry per CDR3 protein. Of about 74,000 distinct CDR3 sequences in the sample, about 29% were seen once. The sequences come from CD8+ T cells from cultured PBMCs, collected from culture after CMV antigen stimulation. These receptors were obtained from a human donor in good health (CMV status not recorded). Some clones in this sample may be carry-over from other donors' samples.

This clonotype was observed a single time. This chain uses TRBV6-5 with TRBJ2-7, with 8 bases aligning to TRBD2. The CDR3 extends over 15 amino acids. Per germline, CDR1 MNHEY and CDR2 SVGAGI. V lost 6 bases and J lost 0; bases outside the gene matches: 7. The CDR3 sequence is CASSISGANSYEQYF. DNA of the CDR3: TGTGCCAGCAGCATTAGCGGGGCTAACTCCTACGAGCAGTACTTC.

This clonotype turned up a few times. The chain couples TRBV12-5 to TRBJ1-1; no clear D gene. The length of the CDR3 is 15 residues. Per germline, CDR1 LGHNT and CDR2 FRNRAP. V dropped 1 base and J dropped 5 bases, with 14 bases sitting between them. In DNA, the CDR3 is TGTGCTAGTGGTTTGGCATTCAGGTTGGATACTGAAGCTTTCTTT. It yields the protein CASGLAFRLDTEAFF. Filled out from reference TRBV12-5 and TRBJ1-1, the complete variable domain reads DARVTQTPRHKVTEMGQEVTMRCQPILGHNTVFWYRQTMMQGLELLAYFRNRAPLDDSGMPKDRFSAEMPDATLATLKIQPSEPRDSAVYFCASGLAFRLDTEAFFGQGTRLTVV.

The table lists this clonotype with many counts. The chain carries TRBV7-2 and TRBJ2-7, with D possibly called TRBD1 or TRBD2 (5 bases each). The ends were cut back, 3 bases at V and 2 bases at J, with 20 bases in the middle. The V gene's germline CDR1 is SGHTA and CDR2 FQGNSA. The CDR3 length is 17 residues. CDR3 DNA sequence: TGTGCCAGCAGCTTCGGACCCAACCGGGACCCCGCCTACGAGCAGTACTTC. Its protein product is CASSFGPNRDPAYEQYF.

The chain carries TRBV5-6 and TRBJ2-5; 7 bases match TRBD1. Losses at the gene ends were 0 bases for V and 1 base for J; bases not matched to a gene: 6. CDR3 length equals 16 residues. Germline lookup yields CDR1 SGHDT and CDR2 YYEEEE. As DNA, the CDR3 is TGTGCCAGCAGCTTGGCAAGGGGGCTGGCCCAAGAGACCCAGTACTTC. Translating gives CASSLARGLAQETQYF. Looking up the rest from reference TRBV5-6 and TRBJ2-5 gives the full variable domain: DAGVTQSPTHLIKTRGQQVTLRCSPKSGHDTVSWYQQALGQGPQFIFQYYEEEERQRGNFPDRFSGHQFPNYSSELNVNALLLGDSALYLCASSLARGLAQETQYFGPGTRLLVL.

DNA for the CDR3: TGCAGCGGACAGGGCGGGAGCACAGATACGCAGTATTTT. It encodes CSGQGGSTDTQYF. The chain combines TRBV29-1 with TRBJ2-3; TRBD1 aligns across 7 bases. CDR3 length equals 13 residues. Germline CDR1 reads SQVTM; CDR2 reads ANQGSEA. Unmatched junction bases numbered 4, after V lost 7 bases and J lost 0 bases.

CDR3 protein: CASSLGDHNTDTQYF. The CDR3 DNA reads TGTGCCAGCAGCTTAGGAGATCACAACACAGATACGCAGTATTTT. This sequence joins TRBV7-6 and TRBJ2-3, with no clear D. CDR1 is SGHVS, CDR2 FNYEAQ, per germline. Trimming removed 1 base at V and 2 bases at J, with 10 bases between. The CDR3 has 15 residues.

This clonotype was seen a few times. The CDR3 loop is CAILPGQGIYGYTF. CDR3 DNA: TGTGCCATCCTCCCGGGACAGGGGATCTATGGCTACACCTTC. The chain combines TRBV10-3 with TRBJ1-2, with TRBD1 matching over 10 bases. The germline CDR1 and CDR2 sequences are ENHRY and SYGVKD. V gave up 8 bases and J gave up 4 bases; unmatched junction bases: 7. This CDR3 comprises 14 residues.

The chain couples TRBV7-6 to TRBJ1-2, with D hard to call. CDR1 and CDR2 (germline): SGHVS, FNYEAQ. The CDR3 consists of 13 residues. Trimming took off 5 bases at V and 8 bases at J, with 15 bases between the two ends. CDR3 nucleotide sequence: TGTGCCAGCAGCGGACTCGGAAACAGCGGCTACACCTTC. Its protein is CASSGLGNSGYTF.

The V gene is TRBV15, the J gene TRBJ2-3; D ambiguous. The V end was cut by 0 bases, the J end by 5 bases, with 12 bases between. CDR1 is LNHNV, CDR2 YYDKDF, per germline (reference sequence). The CDR3 covers 15 residues. The CDR3 sequence: CATSRDRSRKDTQYF. CDR3 bases: TGTGCCACCAGCAGAGATAGGAGTCGGAAAGATACGCAGTATTTT.

In DNA form, the CDR3 reads TGTGCCAGCCGCAAGGGAGGGCCCGGGGAGCTGTTTTTT. Amino acid sequence: CASRKGGPGELFF. V is TRBV28 and J is TRBJ2-2, with 7 positions matching TRBD2. The CDR3 contains 13 residues. The germline gives CDR1 MDHEN, CDR2 SYDVKM. The V and J ends lost 8 bases and 6 bases, in that order; junction bases with no gene match: 6.

The chain links TRBV5-1 to TRBJ2-2, with TRBD1 matching over 12 bases. CDR1 and CDR2 from the germline V gene are SGHRS and YFSETQ. The V gene end was trimmed by 0 bases and the J gene end by 4 bases; junction bases not matched to a gene: 4. This CDR3 comprises 17 residues. The CDR3 bases are TGCGCCAGCAGCTTGGCGGGGACAGGGGGCTCCACCGGGGAGCTGTTTTTT. Translation gives CASSLAGTGGSTGELFF.

This clonotype turned up a few times. In DNA form, the CDR3 reads TGTGCCAGCAGGCCCGACAGGGTCGTGAACACTGAAGCTTTCTTT. Translated, it gives CASRPDRVVNTEAFF. The chain is built from TRBV6-2 or TRBV6-3 and TRBJ1-1; 7 bases agree with TRBD1. Germline assignment: CDR1 MNHEY and CDR2 SVGEGT. J was trimmed by 0 bases and V by 6 bases; bases with no gene match: 7. CDR3 length: 15 residues.

Only a few counts were recorded for this clonotype. V is TRBV4-1 and J is TRBJ2-5; D may match TRBD1 or TRBD2 (5 bases each). V gave up 4 bases and J gave up 5 bases, with 14 bases separating them. CDR1 and CDR2 (germline): MGHRA, YSYEKL. This CDR3 has 14 amino acids. In DNA form, the CDR3 reads TGCGCCAGCAGCCCCGGGGCCACGGGGGAGACCCAGTACTTC. As protein: CASSPGATGETQYF.

The rearrangement uses TRBV7-6 and TRBJ2-5; D might be TRBD1 (5 bases). Germline V gene data show CDR1 as SGHVS and CDR2 as FNYEAQ. Trimming took off 5 bases at V and 3 bases at J, with 16 bases between the two ends. The CDR3 is 15 amino acids. Written as DNA, the CDR3 is TGTGCCAGCAGCCGGGCCGGCGAAGGGGAAGAGACCCAGTACTTC. It encodes CASSRAGEGEETQYF.

The chain joins TRBV28 to TRBJ1-3; D gene uncertain. The germline gives CDR1 MDHEN, CDR2 SYDVKM. This CDR3 spans 15 amino acids. Trimming shortened V by 2 bases and J by 0 bases, and 8 bases separated the two germline ends. The CDR3 here is CASSLDVLSGNTIYF. CDR3 nucleotide sequence: TGTGCCAGCAGTTTAGACGTTCTCTCTGGAAACACCATATATTTT.

This clonotype was recorded at least ten times. One junction end does not reproduce the germline sequence, and a read error may be involved. This sequence joins TRBV7-2 and TRBJ2-3; TRBD2 matches at 11 bases. CDR3 length: 14 amino acids. From germline, CDR1 is SGHTA and CDR2 FQGNSA. The CDR3 nucleotides are TGTGCCAGCAGCGTAGCGGGGGGGGCAGATACGCAGTATTTT. Translated, it gives CASSVAGGADTQYF.

This clonotype was seen many times. The J gene is TRBJ2-1, the V gene TRBV6-2 or TRBV6-3, with 10 nucleotides matching TRBD1. CDR1 and CDR2 (germline): MNHEY, SVGEGT. V lost 2 bases, J lost 2 bases, and 6 bases stayed unmatched. The CDR3 is 17 residues long. Here the CDR3 DNA reads TGTGCCAGCAGTTACCCATCCGGACAGGGGGCCTACAATGAGCAGTTCTTC. It specifies CASSYPSGQGAYNEQFF.

In this sample, this clonotype turned up many times. The J gene is TRBJ2-3, the V gene TRBV7-2; tentatively, D is TRBD2 (7 bases). Germline loops: CDR1 SGHTA, CDR2 FQGNSA. The V gene lost 2 bases and the J gene lost 1 base, with 10 bases spanning the gap. The CDR3 consists of 15 residues. CDR3 nucleotide sequence: TGTGCCAGCAGCTTAACGGGGGGCGGCACAGATACGCAGTATTTT. Translated, it gives CASSLTGGGTDTQYF.